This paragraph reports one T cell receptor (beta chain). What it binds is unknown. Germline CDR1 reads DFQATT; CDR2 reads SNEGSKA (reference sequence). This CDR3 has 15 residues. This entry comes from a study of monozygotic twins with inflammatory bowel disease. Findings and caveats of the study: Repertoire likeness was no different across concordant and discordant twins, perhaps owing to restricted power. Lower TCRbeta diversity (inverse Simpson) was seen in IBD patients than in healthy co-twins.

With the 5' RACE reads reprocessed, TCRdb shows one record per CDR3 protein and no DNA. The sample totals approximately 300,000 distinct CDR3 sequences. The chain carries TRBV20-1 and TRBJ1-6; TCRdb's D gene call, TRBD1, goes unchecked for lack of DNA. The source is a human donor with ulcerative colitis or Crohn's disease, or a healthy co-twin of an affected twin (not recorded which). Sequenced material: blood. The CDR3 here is CSAQRQGLGNSPLHF.